Below are 14 T cell receptor beta chains sequenced from a single sample in a study of blood T cells in healthy people across ages. Sample-barcoded 5' priming and a J-beta primer mix drove a second PCR of roughly 6 to 12 cycles. One entry per CDR3 protein, called by TCRdb with MiXCR from the 5' RACE reads. This table has 700,000 to 1,000,000 distinct CDR3 sequences, about 42% appearing once. Sequenced material: blood. The receptor source for this set is a man in his 60s in good health.

CDR3 amino acids: CASRSDSRNTEAFF. The CDR3 DNA reads as TGCGCCAGCAGATCGGACAGCAGGAACACTGAAGCTTTCTTT. This chain uses TRBV5-1 with TRBJ1-1; D might be TRBD1 (6 bases). Trimming took off 5 bases at V and 1 base at J, with 12 bases between the two ends. This CDR3 is 14 amino acids long. Germline V gene lookup returns CDR1 SGHRS and CDR2 YFSETQ.

The V call is TRBV28, the J call TRBJ2-2, with D hard to call. Looked up from germline, CDR1 is MDHEN and CDR2 is SYDVKM. The CDR3 covers 12 residues. The germline V and J ends were trimmed by 6 bases and 7 bases, with 9 bases remaining between them. CDR3 nucleotide sequence: TGTGCCAGCAGCCACTCCGGCGGGGAGCTGTTTTTT. Translated: CASSHSGGELFF.

This rearrangement joins TRBV28 to TRBJ2-5; 8 nucleotides agree with TRBD2. Germline V gene lookup returns CDR1 MDHEN and CDR2 SYDVKM. The CDR3 has 13 residues. V was pared by 6 bases and J by 11 bases, with 11 bases of the junction left unmatched. Here the CDR3 DNA reads TGTGCCAGCAGGTCGGGGGGGCGGAATGAGCAGTACTTC. It encodes CASRSGGRNEQYF. The whole variable domain, remainder taken from reference TRBV28 and TRBJ2-5, is DVKVTQSSRYLVKRTGEKVFLECVQDMDHENMFWYRQDPGLGLRLIYFSYDVKMKEKGDIPEGYSVSREKKERFSLILESASTNQTSMYLCASRSGGRNEQYFGPGTRLLVL.

This chain links TRBV10-2 with TRBJ2-1, with D perhaps matching TRBD1 or TRBD2 (5 bases each). The CDR3 spans 16 residues. Trimming took 1 base from V and 2 from J, leaving 12 bases between them. Germline V gene sequence: CDR1 WSHSY, CDR2 SAAADI. The DNA of the CDR3 is TGCGCCAGCAGTGAGTTGACCCAGGGACCCTACAATGAGCAGTTCTTC. This gives the protein CASSELTQGPYNEQFF.

Concerning this clonotype: A read error may explain this, as a much larger clone is one base away. This chain uses TRBV10-3 with TRBJ2-5; no firm D call. This CDR3 is 12 amino acids long. Germline loops: CDR1 ENHRY, CDR2 SYGVKD. For the CDR3, the DNA is TGTGCCGTCAGTGAGTTCCAAGAGACCCAGTACTTC. It encodes CAVSEFQETQYF.

The genes are TRBV12-3 or TRBV12-4 and TRBJ2-5, with D perhaps TRBD1 (6 bases). The V gene lost 6 bases and the J gene lost 0 bases, with 8 bases spanning the gap. The CDR3 runs to 13 residues. CDR3 in DNA: TGTGCCAGCAGGAGACAGGACCAAGAGACCCAGTACTTC. Amino acids: CASRRQDQETQYF.

This clonotype was counted between two and nine times. The V gene is TRBV7-2, the J gene TRBJ2-7; the D gene is possibly TRBD1 (6 bases). V was cut by 4 bases and J by 1 base, with 11 bases left in between. Germline CDR1 and CDR2: SGHTA and FQGNSA. The CDR3 is 14 amino acids. The CDR3 DNA sequence: TGTGCCAGCAGCTACCGGGACACTTCCTACGAGCAGTACTTC. It yields the protein CASSYRDTSYEQYF.

This clonotype occurred a few times. The V call is TRBV14, the J call TRBJ1-2, with D uncertain. Trimming took 0 bases from V and 4 from J, leaving 12 bases between them. Germline V gene lookup returns CDR1 SGHDN and CDR2 FVKESK. The CDR3 is made up of 15 amino acids. The CDR3 here is CASSQDLRGSYGYTF. The CDR3 DNA sequence: TGTGCCAGCAGCCAAGATCTTCGGGGATCCTATGGCTACACCTTC. Full variable domain (missing parts from reference TRBV14 and TRBJ1-2): EAGVTQFPSHSVIEKGQTVTLRCDPISGHDNLYWYRRVMGKEIKFLLHFVKESKQDESGMPNNRFLAERTGGTYSTLKVQPAELEDSGVYFCASSQDLRGSYGYTFGSGTRLTVV.

The chain links TRBV25-1 to TRBJ1-2; tentative D call: TRBD1 (5 bases). Germline V gene lookup returns CDR1 MGHDK and CDR2 SYGVNS. The CDR3 is 16 residues long. The germline V and J ends were trimmed by 3 bases and 4 bases, with 18 bases remaining between them. CDR3 region: CASSDPTRGTAYGYTF. CDR3 DNA: TGTGCCAGCAGTGACCCCACCCGGGGGACGGCCTATGGCTACACCTTC.

The genes are TRBV4-3 and TRBJ2-6; 8 bases line up with TRBD1. This CDR3 is built from 19 residues. Germline V gene data show CDR1 as LGHNA and CDR2 as YSLEER. Unmatched junction bases numbered 8, after V lost 1 base and J lost 0 bases. This chain's CDR3 is CASSQARTGLSSGANVLTF. CDR3 DNA sequence: TGCGCCAGCAGCCAAGCACGGACAGGGTTGAGCTCTGGGGCCAACGTCCTGACTTTC.

Here the CDR3 DNA reads TGCGCCAGCAGCTTGATAGGCCGGGCCTACGAGCAGTACTTC. Encoded protein: CASSLIGRAYEQYF. The rearrangement links TRBV5-1 to TRBJ2-7; D not certain. The CDR3 length is 14 residues. V was trimmed by 1 base and J by 2 bases, leaving 10 bases between them. In germline, CDR1 is SGHRS, CDR2 YFSETQ.

The V call is TRBV20-1, the J call TRBJ1-6, with D tentatively TRBD1 (6 bases). The CDR3 has 15 residues. Trimming left V 4 bases short and J 4 bases short, with 14 bases between. CDR1 is DFQATT, CDR2 SNEGSKA, per germline (reference sequence). The CDR3 DNA reads TGCAGTGCTAAAAGTAGGGGGACTTATAATTCACCCCTCCACTTT. As protein: CSAKSRGTYNSPLHF.

This clonotype was recorded a few times. The rearrangement links TRBV2 to TRBJ1-5, with D perhaps matching TRBD1 (5 bases). Per germline, CDR1 SNHLY and CDR2 FYNNEI. The CDR3 totals 13 residues. The V gene lost 2 bases and the J gene lost 5 bases, with 7 bases spanning the gap. CDR3 coding DNA: TGTGCCAGCAGTGAAACCAGGGATCAGCCCCAGCATTTT. It is translated as CASSETRDQPQHF.

The rearrangement joins TRBV25-1 to TRBJ2-7; unclear D gene. From germline, CDR1 is MGHDK and CDR2 SYGVNS. The CDR3 has 13 residues. The V end lost 2 bases, the J end lost 6 bases, and 11 bases lay between the germline ends. This CDR3 reads CASSETFRFEQYF. CDR3 nucleotide sequence: TGTGCCAGCAGTGAAACGTTCAGGTTCGAGCAGTACTTC.